These 21 T cell receptor beta chains were all obtained from the same sample, sequenced in a study of cytomegalovirus exposure and HLA in healthy donors. The primer mix had 60 Vbeta and 13 Jbeta primers. The data were produced by immunoSEQ multiplex PCR, yet TCRdb's version contains in-frame clones alone and is incomplete. This sample has roughly 130,000 clones, with approximately 70% found just once. Sequences were obtained from PBMCs. The origin of the receptors is a woman aged 55-70 years in good health and CMV-seronegative.

This rearrangement joins TRBV14 to TRBJ2-1, with 8 nucleotides matching TRBD2. V lost 3 bases to trimming and J lost 9 bases; unmatched junction nucleotides: 4. The V gene's germline CDR1 is SGHDN and CDR2 FVKESK. The CDR3 runs to 13 residues. The CDR3, as DNA: TGTGCCAGCAGCCAGGTCCGGGGGGGTGAGCAGTTCTTC. Its protein is CASSQVRGGEQFF.

CDR3 protein: CASSPGQGPYNEQFF. The CDR3 DNA is TGTGCCAGCAGCCCCGGACAGGGTCCCTACAATGAGCAGTTCTTC. This chain joins TRBV9 and TRBJ2-1, with 8 positions matching TRBD1. V shed 4 bases and J 2 bases; nucleotides not matched to a gene: 5. The germline V gene has CDR1 SGDLS and CDR2 YYNGEE. There are 15 residues in the CDR3.

The V call is TRBV9, the J call TRBJ1-2; D remains unclear. Germline CDR1 is SGDLS and CDR2 is YYNGEE. Trimming cost V 4 bases and J 2 bases, with 12 bases left between them. There are 14 residues in the CDR3. In DNA form, the CDR3 reads TGTGCCAGCAGCACCCCGGGAGGGAACTATGGCTACACCTTC. As protein: CASSTPGGNYGYTF.

The J gene is TRBJ2-7, the V gene TRBV7-8; 9 bases line up with TRBD2. CDR3 length: 16 amino acids. CDR1 is SGHVS and CDR2 is FQNEAQ in the germline V gene. V trimming: 1 base; J trimming: 6 bases; junction bases outside the gene matches: 10. CDR3 amino acids: CASSLVSGGVLGEQYF. Here the CDR3 DNA reads TGTGCCAGCAGCTTAGTTAGCGGGGGAGTATTGGGCGAGCAGTACTTC.

This sequence joins TRBV9 and TRBJ1-2; 12 bases match TRBD1. The CDR3 sequence is 15 residues long. Germline V gene lookup returns CDR1 SGDLS and CDR2 YYNGEE. V lost 2 bases, J lost 3 bases, and 2 bases stayed unmatched. The CDR3 DNA reads TGTGCCAGCAGCGTCGGGACAGGGGGCTACTATGGCTACACCTTC. Protein product: CASSVGTGGYYGYTF.

CDR3 DNA: TGTGCCAGCAGTCCTCTGGAGGGGGCCAAGTACTTC. This sequence encodes CASSPLEGAKYF. The rearrangement uses TRBV27 and TRBJ2-7; D is perhaps TRBD1 (7 bases). Germline V gene sequence: CDR1 MNHEY, CDR2 SMNVEV (reference sequence). The CDR3 runs 12 residues. Trimming removed 5 bases at V and 11 bases at J, with 16 bases between.

The chain employs TRBV4-2 and TRBJ2-1; TRBD2 is a possible D gene (8 bases). V shed 4 bases and J shed 8 bases, with 21 bases lying between them. The CDR3 runs 16 residues. Germline loops: CDR1 LGHNA, CDR2 YNFKEQ. In nucleotides, the CDR3 is TGTGCCAGCAGCCCCGGGGGGGGCAGGGGGTTCGATGAGCAGTTCTTC. Protein sequence: CASSPGGGRGFDEQFF.

The rearrangement uses TRBV5-1 and TRBJ1-3; possibly TRBD1 for D (6 bases). V was cut by 1 base and J by 0 bases, with 14 bases left in between. The CDR3 is 17 amino acids. CDR1 is SGHRS, CDR2 YFSETQ, per germline. The CDR3 here is CASSLTNRGSSGNTIYF. CDR3 bases: TGCGCCAGCAGCTTGACTAATAGGGGGAGCTCTGGAAACACCATATATTTT.

This clone appeared a single time. This rearrangement joins TRBV19 to TRBJ2-3; 11 nucleotides line up with TRBD1. The CDR3 runs 19 residues. Germline lookup yields CDR1 LNHDA and CDR2 SQIVND (reference sequence). V lost 0 bases and J lost 0; bases outside the gene matches: 8. The chain's CDR3 is CASSIDLGGTGGSTDTQYF. CDR3 DNA sequence: TGTGCCAGTAGTATAGATCTAGGAGGGACAGGGGGAAGCACAGATACGCAGTATTTT.

The genes are TRBV7-2 and TRBJ2-2, with 8 bases lining up with TRBD1. V shed 1 base and J 6 bases; nucleotides not matched to a gene: 4. The germline V gene has CDR1 SGHTA and CDR2 FQGNSA. The CDR3 spans 15 residues. The CDR3 coding sequence is TGTGCCAGCAGCTTAGGGACAGGGTTCGCCGGGGAGCTGTTTTTT. Translated: CASSLGTGFAGELFF. Drawing the rest from reference TRBV7-2 and TRBJ2-2, the complete variable domain is GAGVSQSPSNKVTEKGKDVELRCDPISGHTALYWYRQSLGQGLEFLIYFQGNSAPDKSGLPSDRFSAERTGGSVSTLTIQRTQQEDSAVYLCASSLGTGFAGELFFGEGSRLTVL.

J is TRBJ2-5 and V is TRBV7-2; weak D call: TRBD2 (5 bases). Germline values: CDR1 SGHTA, CDR2 FQGNSA. V lost 1 base and J 5 bases, leaving 11 bases between the germline ends. This CDR3 region has 14 residues. CDR3 sequence: CASSLGPIAETQYF. CDR3 sequence (DNA): TGTGCCAGCAGCTTAGGACCGATAGCGGAGACCCAGTACTTC.

V is TRBV25-1 and J is TRBJ1-2, with 7 positions matching TRBD1. The V gene's germline CDR1 is MGHDK and CDR2 SYGVNS. V was clipped by 6 bases and J by 0 bases; unmatched bases: 13. There are 17 residues in the CDR3. CDR3 in DNA: TGTGCCAGCAGCCGCTCCGGGACAGCCCTTACTAACTATGGCTACACCTTC. Residues: CASSRSGTALTNYGYTF.

A few counts support this clone. This chain links TRBV29-1 with TRBJ2-5; 7 positions match TRBD1. CDR3 length: 14 amino acids. Trimming cost V 4 bases and J 1 base; bases outside gene matches: 6. Germline CDR1 SQVTM, CDR2 ANQGSEA. For the CDR3, the DNA is TGCAGCGTTGCCGGGACAGCCGGCCAAGAGACCCAGTACTTC. Translation gives CSVAGTAGQETQYF.

The sample holds one count of this clone. The chain carries TRBV7-3 and TRBJ2-1; a possible D gene is TRBD1 (7 bases). V lost 5 bases, J lost 9 bases, and 17 bases lay in between. The germline CDR1 and CDR2 sequences are SGHTA and FQGTGA. This CDR3 is 14 amino acids long. The CDR3 sequence is CASSPSGGGTEQFF. The CDR3 nucleotides are TGTGCCAGCAGCCCTTCCGGAGGGGGCACTGAGCAGTTCTTC.

The chain couples TRBV5-1 to TRBJ1-2, with 9 bases aligning to TRBD1. The V gene's germline CDR1 is SGHRS and CDR2 YFSETQ. V lost 2 bases and J lost 5; bases outside the gene matches: 4. The CDR3 loop spans 14 amino acids. CDR3 loop: CASSFTGTGYGYTF. The CDR3 coding sequence is TGCGCCAGCAGCTTTACCGGGACAGGGTATGGCTACACCTTC.

This chain links TRBV29-1 with TRBJ1-1; D is uncertain. V was trimmed by 2 bases and J by 0 bases, leaving 10 bases between them. The CDR3 runs to 14 residues. CDR1 is SQVTM and CDR2 is ANQGSEA in the germline V gene. CDR3 protein: CSVEFGQVNTEAFF. The DNA for the CDR3 is TGCAGCGTTGAATTCGGCCAGGTGAACACTGAAGCTTTCTTT.

The chain couples TRBV6-6 to TRBJ1-1; no clear D gene. The germline V gene encodes CDR1 MNHNY and CDR2 SVGAGI (reference sequence). The CDR3 has 12 amino acids. Trimming stripped 4 bases from V and 1 base from J, with 4 bases between. CDR3 coding DNA: TGTGCCAGCAGTTTCAGGAACACTGAAGCTTTCTTT. This encodes CASSFRNTEAFF.

The chain employs TRBV6-5 and TRBJ1-2; D might be TRBD1 (6 bases). This CDR3 spans 13 amino acids. Germline CDR1 reads MNHEY; CDR2 reads SVGAGI. The V gene lost 6 bases and the J gene lost 4 bases, with 12 bases spanning the gap. The CDR3 here is CASSNRDRYGYTF. For the CDR3, the DNA is TGTGCCAGCAGCAACAGGGACCGCTATGGCTACACCTTC.

The rearrangement joins TRBV11-2 to TRBJ2-7; D unresolved. Germline V gives CDR1 SGHAT, CDR2 FQNNGV. The V end lost 5 bases, the J end lost 7 bases, and 15 bases lay between the germline ends. This CDR3 spans 13 amino acids. CDR3 loop: CASSHTPLVEQYF. The CDR3 nucleotides are TGTGCCAGCAGCCATACTCCTTTAGTAGAGCAGTACTTC.

The chain uses TRBV9 and TRBJ2-1; TRBD1 matches 7 bases. CDR1 and CDR2 from the germline V gene are SGDLS and YYNGEE. With 4 bases clipped from V and 13 bases from J, the junction kept 8 bases outside the gene matches. The CDR3 is 12 residues long. Written as DNA, the CDR3 is TGTGCCAGCAGCCCCGAGGACAGGACTCAGTTCTTC. Translated, it gives CASSPEDRTQFF.

V and J are TRBV7-2 and TRBJ1-1; 9 nucleotides match TRBD1. The CDR3 has 14 residues. V was clipped by 6 bases and J by 1 base; unmatched bases: 3. From germline, CDR1 is SGHTA and CDR2 FQGNSA. Here the CDR3 DNA reads TGTGCCAGCAGTTTGGGACAGGGGAACACTGAAGCTTTCTTT. This gives the protein CASSLGQGNTEAFF.